One and the same sample provided the 12 T cell receptor beta chains below, sequenced in a study of T cells in Graves' hyperthyroidism and ophthalmopathy. The TCR beta CDR3 regions underwent amplification using RNA transcripts as the source. HTBI primers were used for first-round RT-PCR of the TCR CDR3. TCRdb recomputed calls from the multiplex PCR reads with MiXCR, one row per CDR3 protein. The repertoire holds 95,000 to 110,000 distinct CDR3 sequences, with approximately 48% as singletons. The sequenced sample consisted of blood. All receptors derive from a man in his forties with Graves' hyperthyroidism.

The rearrangement links TRBV7-9 to TRBJ2-5, with D unresolved. The length of the CDR3 is 13 residues. Trimming removed 8 bases at V and 3 bases at J, with 13 bases between. Germline assignment: CDR1 SEHNR and CDR2 FQNEAQ (reference sequence). CDR3 nucleotide sequence: TGTGCCAGCGCGTCGTCAGTGAAAGAGACCCAGTACTTC. Translated: CASASSVKETQYF.

This clonotype was counted ten times or more. The chain couples TRBV25-1 to TRBJ1-6; D is perhaps TRBD1 (6 bases). Between the trimmed V and J ends, which lost 8 bases and 7 bases, there was a span of 21 bases. The CDR3 is made up of 16 amino acids. The V gene's germline CDR1 is MGHDK and CDR2 SYGVNS. CDR3 nucleotide sequence: TGTGCCAGCTCCCCCTCACGGGGGCTAGGCAATTCACCCCTCCACTTT. Translating gives CASSPSRGLGNSPLHF.

This clonotype was counted a few times. A junction boundary mismatches the germline segment, possibly from a read error. This chain connects TRBV10-3 to TRBJ2-7, with D possibly TRBD2 on 6 matching bases. This CDR3 contains 15 residues. CDR1 ENHRY and CDR2 SYGVKD come from the germline V gene. The CDR3 sequence: CASSAGTGGFYEQYF. The CDR3 DNA is TGTGCCAGCAGTGCCGGGACCGGGGGTTTCTACGAGCAGTACTTC.

This chain uses TRBV4-1 with TRBJ2-5; possibly TRBD1 for D (5 bases). Germline lookup yields CDR1 MGHRA and CDR2 YSYEKL. The CDR3 spans 14 residues. Trimming took 2 bases from V and 3 from J, leaving 10 bases between them. Here the CDR3 reads CASSQRQTEETQYF. The CDR3 region has the DNA TGCGCCAGCAGCCAACGACAGACCGAAGAGACCCAGTACTTC.

The chain joins TRBV12-3 or TRBV12-4 to TRBJ2-7, with 7 bases fitting TRBD1. The CDR3 spans 13 residues. The V segment lost 6 bases and the J segment 6 bases; nucleotides outside the gene matches: 8. This chain's CDR3 is CASSQVDRAEQYF. The CDR3 nucleotides are TGTGCCAGCAGCCAAGTCGACAGGGCCGAGCAGTACTTC.

Of note for this clonotype: One end of the junction varies from germline; a read error may be responsible. J is TRBJ2-1 and V is TRBV2; 7 bases map to TRBD2. Germline values: CDR1 SNHLY, CDR2 FYNNEI. The CDR3 is 15 residues long. In DNA, the CDR3 is TGTGCCAGCAGTGAAGCGGGCGGGAGTTACAATGGGCAGTTCTTC. Amino acids: CASSEAGGSYNGQFF.

V usage is TRBV29-1 and J usage is TRBJ2-5, with D possibly matching TRBD2 (6 bases). Per the germline V gene, CDR1 is SQVTM and CDR2 is ANQGSEA. The CDR3 totals 12 residues. V lost 1 base and J lost 3, with 6 bases in between. The CDR3 bases are TGCAGCGTTGAAGTAGCGGAAGAGACCCAGTACTTC. It specifies CSVEVAEETQYF.

Comment on this clonotype: This CDR3 is missing its conserved last phenylalanine or tryptophan, likely due to a read error. V and J are TRBV5-6 and TRBJ2-5, with D possibly being TRBD1 (6 bases). Germline assignment: CDR1 SGHDT and CDR2 YYEEEE. V lost 4 bases, J lost 3 bases, and 13 bases lay in between. The CDR3 loop spans 14 amino acids. CDR3: CASSPRQEEETQYV. The CDR3 bases are TGTGCCAGCAGCCCCCGACAGGAAGAAGAGACCCAGTACGTC.

The CDR3 is CASSPGQGIKTQYF. CDR3 coding DNA: TGTGCCAGCAGCCCGGGACAGGGGATCAAGACCCAGTACTTC. The gene calls are TRBV7-2 and TRBJ2-5; 10 bases line up with TRBD1. Unmatched junction bases numbered 6, after V lost 5 bases and J lost 6 bases. The germline V gene has CDR1 SGHTA and CDR2 FQGNSA. CDR3 size: 14 residues.

The V call is TRBV19, the J call TRBJ1-4; D is possibly TRBD1 (6 bases). Germline values: CDR1 LNHDA, CDR2 SQIVND (reference sequence). The CDR3 sequence is 14 residues long. Trimming took 5 bases from V and 6 from J, leaving 13 bases between them. The chain's CDR3 is CASSLKGGYEKLFF. In DNA, the CDR3 is TGTGCCAGTAGTCTAAAGGGGGGGTATGAAAAACTGTTTTTT.

The chain recombines TRBV29-1 with TRBJ2-1, with 15 bases that match TRBD2. CDR3 length: 15 amino acids. Germline trimming cut 3 bases from V and 8 bases from J; bases unmatched to any gene: 5. Germline CDR1 reads SQVTM; CDR2 reads ANQGSEA. As DNA, the CDR3 is TGCAGCGTTGACGGGACTAGCGGGAGGATCTATGAGCAGTTCTTC. This sequence encodes CSVDGTSGRIYEQFF.

J is TRBJ1-4 and V is TRBV29-1; the D is unclear. The CDR3 is 12 amino acids. The V end was cut by 3 bases, the J end by 13 bases, with 15 bases between. The germline V gene has CDR1 SQVTM and CDR2 ANQGSEA. The CDR3 DNA sequence: TGCAGCGTTGATCTGGGAACTGATAGACTGTTTTTT. Amino acids: CSVDLGTDRLFF.